These 8 T cell receptor beta chains originate from one sample sequenced in a study of T cells in Graves' hyperthyroidism and ophthalmopathy. Template material for amplifying TCR beta CDR3 regions consisted of RNA transcripts. In the first-round RT-PCR of the TCR CDR3, the HTBI primer set was used. TCRdb reanalysed the multiplex PCR reads using MiXCR and keeps one entry per CDR3 protein. The data hold 250,000 to 350,000 distinct CDR3 sequences, with 15% to 20% observed a single time. The sample consisted of blood. The receptors originated from a woman aged 55-69 years with Graves' ophthalmopathy.

Regarding this clonotype: A single base separates this from a much larger clone, so it may be a read error. The chain links TRBV6-5 to TRBJ1-1; no definite D call. CDR3 length: 15 residues. Germline assignment: CDR1 MNHEY and CDR2 SVGAGI. The V end was cut by 7 bases, the J end by 4 bases, with 19 bases between. The CDR3 is CASNSRQASSTEAFF. For the CDR3, the DNA is TGTGCCAGCAATTCAAGACAAGCCAGTTCCACTGAAGCTTTCTTT.

This clonotype was seen a handful of times. J is TRBJ2-1 and V is TRBV4-1; D is undetermined. Germline V gene lookup returns CDR1 MGHRA and CDR2 YSYEKL. This CDR3 is 14 amino acids long. Trimming removed 4 bases from V and 2 bases from J, with 9 bases in between. The CDR3 protein is CASSPSIAYNEQFF. DNA for the CDR3: TGCGCCAGCAGCCCTTCCATAGCCTACAATGAGCAGTTCTTC.

The gene calls are TRBV7-9 and TRBJ2-5; D is unresolved. CDR3 size: 12 residues. V gave up 1 base and J gave up 7 bases, with 7 bases separating them. Germline lookup yields CDR1 SEHNR and CDR2 FQNEAQ (reference sequence). CDR3 protein: CASSLELPTQYF. CDR3 nucleotides: TGTGCCAGCAGCTTAGAGCTGCCGACCCAGTACTTC.

This clonotype occurred a few times. The V gene is TRBV7-9, the J gene TRBJ2-7; D may match TRBD1 or TRBD2 (5 bases each). Trimming shortened V by 6 bases and J by 6 bases, and 9 bases separated the two germline ends. The CDR3 is 11 residues long. Germline CDR1 and CDR2: SEHNR and FQNEAQ (reference sequence). For the CDR3, the DNA is TGTGCCAGCAGGGGGACCGGCGAGCAGTACTTC. This sequence encodes CASRGTGEQYF. Based on the CDR3 plus reference TRBV7-9 and TRBJ2-7, the full variable domain is DTGVSQNPRHKITKRGQNVTFRCDPISEHNRLYWYRQTLGQGPEFLTYFQNEAQLEKSRLLSDRFSAERPKGSFSTLEIQRTEQGDSAMYLCASRGTGEQYFGPGTRLTVT.

The chain employs TRBV19 and TRBJ2-3, with 7 nucleotides matching TRBD2. V was clipped by 10 bases and J by 3 bases; unmatched bases: 10. The V gene's germline CDR1 is LNHDA and CDR2 SQIVND (reference sequence). This CDR3 comprises 14 residues. The CDR3 DNA is TGTGCCACCCAACGGGGGGTATCAACAGATACGCAGTATTTT. This sequence encodes CATQRGVSTDTQYF.

This clonotype was seen at least ten times. The V call is TRBV6-2 or TRBV6-3, the J call TRBJ1-1; D is uncertain. This CDR3 has 14 residues. V lost 2 bases, J lost 0 bases, and 7 bases lay in between. Germline CDR1 MNHEY, CDR2 SVGEGT. CDR3 DNA sequence: TGTGCCAGCAGTTACCCCAGGCTGAACACTGAAGCTTTCTTT. Its translation is CASSYPRLNTEAFF.

This clonotype was recorded once. The chain links TRBV3-1 to TRBJ1-1, with 12 bases matching TRBD1. This CDR3 is 17 amino acids long. With V trimmed by 2 bases and J by 4 bases, 8 bases remained unmatched. Germline values: CDR1 LGHDT, CDR2 YNNKEL (reference sequence). The CDR3 protein is CASSQTGTGGWGTEAFF. The CDR3 nucleotides are TGTGCCAGCAGCCAAACCGGGACAGGGGGCTGGGGCACTGAAGCTTTCTTT. The variable domain in full, completed from reference TRBV3-1 and TRBJ1-1, reads DTAVSQTPKYLVTQMGNDKSIKCEQNLGHDTMYWYKQDSKKFLKIMFSYNNKELIINETVPNRFSPKSPDKAHLNLHINSLELGDSAVYFCASSQTGTGGWGTEAFFGQGTRLTVV.

Points on this clonotype: A much larger clone differs from this one at a single base, so this may be a read error. The J gene is TRBJ2-1, the V gene TRBV7-8; D perhaps matches TRBD1 (6 bases). In germline, CDR1 is SGHVS, CDR2 FQNEAQ. This CDR3 is 14 amino acids long. Trimming shortened V by 5 bases and J by 10 bases, and 18 bases separated the two germline ends. CDR3 sequence (DNA): TGTGCCAGCAGCCGCCGGGACACGAGGTACGAGCAGTTCTTC. This codes for CASSRRDTRYEQFF.